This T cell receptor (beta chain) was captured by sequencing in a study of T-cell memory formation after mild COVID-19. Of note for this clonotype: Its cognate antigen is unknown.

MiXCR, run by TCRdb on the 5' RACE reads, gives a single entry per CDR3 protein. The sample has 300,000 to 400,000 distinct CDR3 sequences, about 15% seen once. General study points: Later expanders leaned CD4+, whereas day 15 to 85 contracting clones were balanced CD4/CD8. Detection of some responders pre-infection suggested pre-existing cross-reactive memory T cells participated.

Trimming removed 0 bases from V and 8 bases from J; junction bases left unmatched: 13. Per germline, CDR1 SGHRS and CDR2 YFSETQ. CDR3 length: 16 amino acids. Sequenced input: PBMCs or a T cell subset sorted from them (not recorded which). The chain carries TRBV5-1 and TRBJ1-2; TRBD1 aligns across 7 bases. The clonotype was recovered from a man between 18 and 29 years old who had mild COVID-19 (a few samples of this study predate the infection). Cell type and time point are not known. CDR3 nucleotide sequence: TGCGCCAGCAGCTTGGCCATTTACAACAGGGGCGGCGGCTACACCTTC. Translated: CASSLAIYNRGGGYTF.